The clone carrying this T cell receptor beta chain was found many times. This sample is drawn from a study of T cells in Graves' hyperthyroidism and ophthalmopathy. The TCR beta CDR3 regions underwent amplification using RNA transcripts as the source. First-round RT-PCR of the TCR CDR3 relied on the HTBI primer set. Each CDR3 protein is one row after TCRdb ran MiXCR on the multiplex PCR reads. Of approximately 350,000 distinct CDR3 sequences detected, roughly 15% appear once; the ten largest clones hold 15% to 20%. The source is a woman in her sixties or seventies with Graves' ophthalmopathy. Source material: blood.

This CDR3 is CASSSRQVNTEAFF. In DNA form, the CDR3 reads TGCGCCAGCAGCTCCCGACAGGTGAACACTGAAGCTTTCTTT. The V call is TRBV5-1, the J call TRBJ1-1, with D possibly TRBD1 on 6 matching bases. CDR1 and CDR2 (germline): SGHRS, YFSETQ. Trimming cost V 3 bases and J 0 bases, with 9 bases left between them. This CDR3 is built from 14 residues.